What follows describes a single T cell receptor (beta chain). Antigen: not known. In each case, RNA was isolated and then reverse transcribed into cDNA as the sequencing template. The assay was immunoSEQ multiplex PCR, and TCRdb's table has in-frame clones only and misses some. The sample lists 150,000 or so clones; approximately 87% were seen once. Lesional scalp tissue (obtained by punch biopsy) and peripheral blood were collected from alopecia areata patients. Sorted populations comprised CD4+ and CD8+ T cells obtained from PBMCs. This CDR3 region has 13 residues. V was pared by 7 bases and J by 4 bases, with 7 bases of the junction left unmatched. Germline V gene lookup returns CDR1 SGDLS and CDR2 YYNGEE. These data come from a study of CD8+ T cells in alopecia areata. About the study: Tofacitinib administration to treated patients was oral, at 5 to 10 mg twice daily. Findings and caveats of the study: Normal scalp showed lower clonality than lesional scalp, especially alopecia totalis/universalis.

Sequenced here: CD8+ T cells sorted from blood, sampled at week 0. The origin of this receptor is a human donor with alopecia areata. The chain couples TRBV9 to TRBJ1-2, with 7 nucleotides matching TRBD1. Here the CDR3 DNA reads TGTGCCAGCGCCGAAGGGGGCTCCTATGGCTACACCTTC. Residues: CASAEGGSYGYTF.